The rows below give T cell receptor beta chains drawn from one sample of a study of regulatory T cells in long-lasting Graves disease. TCRdb processed the multiplex PCR reads anew with MiXCR; each CDR3 protein has one entry. The sample contains approximately 350,000 distinct CDR3 sequences, about 12% of which appear only once. These same data were also listed under a study on T cells in Graves' hyperthyroidism and ophthalmopathy.

The specimen comprised peripheral blood mononuclear cells (PBMCs), sampled at new diagnosis, from a patient treated with antithyroid drugs. These receptors were taken from a woman aged 18 to 35 with Graves disease. CDR3s include the opening cysteine and the closing phenylalanine or tryptophan. A D gene is named only where the DNA matches it firmly. Clone size is stated in some rows and not others, as once, few, many or a class when expanded.

abundance: many
j_gene: TRBJ2-7
v_gene: TRBV12-3/TRBV12-4
d_gene: .
CDR3aa: CASSPHSTRGEQYF
CDR3nt: TGTGCCAGCAGTCCCCACTCTACAAGGGGAGAGCAGTACTTC

abundance: many
j_gene: TRBJ2-2
v_gene: TRBV7-2
d_gene: .
CDR3aa: CASSLLVRAYTGELFF
CDR3nt: TGTGCCAGCAGCTTATTAGTCAGGGCGTACACCGGGGAGCTGTTTTTT

abundance: .
j_gene: TRBJ2-2
v_gene: TRBV3-1
d_gene: .
CDR3aa: CASSQEARKPGELLF
CDR3nt: TGTGCCAGCAGCCAAGAAGCCCGGAAGCCCGGGGAGCTGTTATTT

abundance: .
j_gene: TRBJ2-1
v_gene: TRBV7-2
d_gene: TRBD2
CDR3aa: CASSGPSGLAGGRNEQFF
CDR3nt: TGTGCCAGCAGCGGTCCCTCGGGACTAGCGGGGGGGCGGAATGAGCAGTTCTTC

abundance: many
j_gene: TRBJ2-3
v_gene: TRBV3-1
d_gene: .
CDR3aa: CASSQRETTDTQYF
CDR3nt: TGTGCCAGCAGCCAACGGGAGACCACAGATACGCAGTATTTT

abundance: .
j_gene: TRBJ2-1
v_gene: TRBV30
d_gene: .
CDR3aa: CAWSFSSGEQFF
CDR3nt: TGTGCCTGGAGTTTTTCCTCGGGTGAGCAGTTCTTC

abundance: many
j_gene: TRBJ1-1
v_gene: TRBV10-3
d_gene: .
CDR3aa: CAISDLGLPSEAFF
CDR3nt: TGTGCCATCAGTGACCTAGGACTGCCTTCGGAAGCTTTCTTT

abundance: many
j_gene: TRBJ2-3
v_gene: TRBV7-9
d_gene: .
CDR3aa: CASRGFTDTQYF
CDR3nt: TGTGCCTCCCGGGGATTTACAGATACGCAGTATTTT

abundance: many
j_gene: TRBJ1-5
v_gene: TRBV12-3/TRBV12-4
d_gene: .
CDR3aa: CASSPRNQPQHF
CDR3nt: TGTGCCAGCAGCCCCAGGAATCAGCCCCAGCATTTT

abundance: many
j_gene: TRBJ2-1
v_gene: TRBV7-6
d_gene: .
CDR3aa: CASSLEGLVYNEQFF
CDR3nt: TGTGCCAGCAGCTTAGAAGGTCTTGTTTACAATGAGCAGTTCTTC

abundance: many
j_gene: TRBJ1-1
v_gene: TRBV19
d_gene: .
CDR3aa: CASRLTGDTEAFF
CDR3nt: TGTGCCAGTAGACTAACAGGAGACACTGAAGCTTTCTTT

abundance: few
j_gene: TRBJ2-2
v_gene: TRBV4-1
d_gene: .
CDR3aa: CASSQVVGTGELFF
CDR3nt: TGCGCCAGCAGCCAAGTTGTGGGGACCGGGGAGCTGTTTTTT

abundance: .
j_gene: TRBJ2-5
v_gene: TRBV7-2
d_gene: TRBD2
CDR3aa: CASSLSSGGQETQYF
CDR3nt: TGTGCCAGCAGCTTGAGTAGCGGGGGGCAAGAGACCCAGTACTTC

abundance: many
j_gene: TRBJ2-7
v_gene: TRBV20-1
d_gene: TRBD1
CDR3aa: CSALLDRGFYEQYF
CDR3nt: TGCAGTGCTCTACTAGACAGGGGCTTCTACGAGCAGTACTTC

abundance: many
j_gene: TRBJ2-3
v_gene: TRBV5-4
d_gene: TRBD2
CDR3aa: CASSLGLVPDTQYF
CDR3nt: TGTGCCAGCAGCTTAGGACTAGTCCCAGATACGCAGTATTTT

abundance: .
j_gene: TRBJ2-7
v_gene: TRBV30
d_gene: .
CDR3aa: CAWDRRRMSSYEQYF
CDR3nt: TGTGCCTGGGACCGTCGGCGGATGAGCTCCTACGAGCAGTACTTC

abundance: many
j_gene: TRBJ2-2
v_gene: TRBV12-3/TRBV12-4
d_gene: .
CDR3aa: CASSPETLRALPGELFF
CDR3nt: TGTGCCAGCAGTCCGGAGACCTTAAGAGCCCTCCCCGGGGAGCTGTTTTTT

abundance: .
j_gene: TRBJ1-5
v_gene: TRBV30
d_gene: TRBD1
CDR3aa: CAWSRQGSHQPQHF
CDR3nt: TGTGCCTGGAGTCGACAGGGGTCGCATCAGCCCCAGCATTTT

abundance: many
j_gene: TRBJ1-5
v_gene: TRBV13
d_gene: .
CDR3aa: CASSSGHGGNQPQHF
CDR3nt: TGTGCCAGCAGCTCAGGACACGGGGGCAATCAGCCCCAGCATTTT

abundance: many
j_gene: TRBJ1-2
v_gene: TRBV30
d_gene: .
CDR3aa: CAWSVRGLSYGYTF
CDR3nt: TGTGCCTGGAGTGTTCGCGGGCTTTCCTATGGCTACACCTTC

abundance: many
j_gene: TRBJ1-2
v_gene: TRBV27
d_gene: TRBD1
CDR3aa: CASSAAGQGHSGYGYTF
CDR3nt: TGTGCCAGCAGTGCCGCAGGACAGGGACATTCAGGCTATGGCTACACCTTC

abundance: many
j_gene: TRBJ2-1
v_gene: TRBV7-9
d_gene: .
CDR3aa: CASSLSGGYNEQFF
CDR3nt: TGTGCCAGCAGCTTATCTGGCGGATACAATGAGCAGTTCTTC

abundance: many
j_gene: TRBJ1-1
v_gene: TRBV11-2
d_gene: .
CDR3aa: CASSLIVGNTEAFF
CDR3nt: TGTGCCAGCAGCCTTATTGTCGGGAACACTGAAGCTTTCTTT

abundance: many
j_gene: TRBJ2-3
v_gene: TRBV28
d_gene: TRBD2
CDR3aa: CASSRGLLFQSGRTDTQYF
CDR3nt: TGTGCCAGCAGCAGAGGGTTGCTGTTCCAATCCGGGAGGACAGATACGCAGTATTTT

abundance: many
j_gene: TRBJ2-4
v_gene: TRBV12-3/TRBV12-4
d_gene: .
CDR3aa: CASSLVVRENIQYF
CDR3nt: TGTGCCAGCAGTTTAGTCGTCCGGGAAAACATTCAGTACTTC

abundance: many
j_gene: TRBJ1-4
v_gene: TRBV2
d_gene: TRBD1
CDR3aa: CAGQGTNEKLFF
CDR3nt: TGTGCCGGACAGGGAACTAATGAAAAACTGTTTTTT

abundance: .
j_gene: TRBJ1-2
v_gene: TRBV7-2
d_gene: TRBD1
CDR3aa: CASSQRGGGAYYGYTF
CDR3nt: TGTGCCAGCAGCCAAAGGGGAGGGGGCGCTTACTATGGCTACACCTTC

abundance: few
j_gene: TRBJ1-5
v_gene: TRBV18
d_gene: .
CDR3aa: CASSPEIRNQPQHF
CDR3nt: TGTGCCAGCTCACCCGAAATACGCAATCAGCCCCAGCATTTT

abundance: few
j_gene: TRBJ2-1
v_gene: TRBV4-3
d_gene: TRBD2
CDR3aa: CASSRGPGLEDEQFF
CDR3nt: TGCGCCAGCAGCCGGGGCCCTGGACTAGAGGACGAGCAGTTCTTC

abundance: many
j_gene: TRBJ2-1
v_gene: TRBV6-1
d_gene: TRBD1
CDR3aa: CASSRRTGGYNEQFF
CDR3nt: TGTGCCAGCAGCCGACGGACAGGGGGATACAATGAGCAGTTCTTC

abundance: .
j_gene: TRBJ2-5
v_gene: TRBV9
d_gene: .
CDR3aa: CASSVEVYETQYF
CDR3nt: TGTGCCAGCAGCGTAGAGGTTTACGAGACCCAGTACTTC

abundance: .
j_gene: TRBJ2-1
v_gene: TRBV10-3
d_gene: TRBD2
CDR3aa: CASKGLAGGNEQFF
CDR3nt: TGTGCCTCGAAGGGACTAGCGGGGGGCAATGAGCAGTTCTTC

abundance: many
j_gene: TRBJ1-1
v_gene: TRBV12-3/TRBV12-4
d_gene: TRBD1
CDR3aa: CASTLTNRGEAFF
CDR3nt: TGTGCCAGCACCCTCACAAACAGGGGTGAAGCTTTCTTT

abundance: .
j_gene: TRBJ1-2
v_gene: TRBV29-1
d_gene: .
CDR3aa: CSVDGGRSNYGYTF
CDR3nt: TGCAGCGTTGATGGAGGACGATCTAACTATGGCTACACCTTC

abundance: few
j_gene: TRBJ2-6
v_gene: TRBV5-6
d_gene: .
CDR3aa: CASSPWPANVLTF
CDR3nt: TGTGCCAGCAGCCCCTGGCCGGCCAACGTCCTGACTTTC

abundance: .
j_gene: TRBJ2-1
v_gene: TRBV9
d_gene: .
CDR3aa: CASSPLGGASYNEQFF
CDR3nt: TGTGCCAGCAGCCCGTTGGGGGGGGCGTCCTACAATGAGCAGTTCTTC

abundance: many
j_gene: TRBJ1-1
v_gene: TRBV11-1
d_gene: .
CDR3aa: CASMTGGGSTEAFF
CDR3nt: TGTGCCAGCATGACAGGTGGGGGTTCGACTGAAGCTTTCTTT

abundance: .
j_gene: TRBJ1-2
v_gene: TRBV12-3/TRBV12-4
d_gene: TRBD1
CDR3aa: CASSHSDRGLVDGYTF
CDR3nt: TGTGCCAGCAGTCACTCGGACAGGGGGCTTGTGGATGGCTACACCTTC

abundance: few
j_gene: TRBJ1-1
v_gene: TRBV6-5
d_gene: .
CDR3aa: CASSYGSGSTGTFF
CDR3nt: TGTGCCAGCAGTTACGGTTCAGGGTCTACGGGGACTTTCTTT

abundance: many
j_gene: TRBJ1-1
v_gene: TRBV28
d_gene: .
CDR3aa: CASSSGFGLSEASF
CDR3nt: TGTGCCAGCAGTTCAGGGTTTGGACTATCTGAAGCTTCCTTT

abundance: many
j_gene: TRBJ2-7
v_gene: TRBV6-2/TRBV6-3
d_gene: TRBD1
CDR3aa: CATTGQGQHEQYF
CDR3nt: TGTGCCACCACGGGACAGGGGCAACACGAGCAGTACTTC

abundance: many
j_gene: TRBJ2-1
v_gene: TRBV28
d_gene: .
CDR3aa: CASSSHPGPPGNEQFF
CDR3nt: TGTGCCAGCAGTTCCCATCCGGGCCCCCCGGGGAATGAGCAGTTCTTC

abundance: many
j_gene: TRBJ2-4
v_gene: TRBV20-1
d_gene: .
CDR3aa: CSARDGAGLAKNIQYF
CDR3nt: TGCAGTGCTAGAGATGGTGCAGGACTAGCCAAAAACATTCAGTACTTC

abundance: few
j_gene: TRBJ2-4
v_gene: TRBV20-1
d_gene: .
CDR3aa: CSAREGLAKNIQYF
CDR3nt: TGCAGTGCTAGAGAGGGGTTAGCCAAAAACATTCAGTACTTC

abundance: many
j_gene: TRBJ2-7
v_gene: TRBV6-5
d_gene: TRBD1
CDR3aa: CASSYSLGTVSYEQYF
CDR3nt: TGTGCCAGCAGTTACTCGCTTGGGACAGTATCCTACGAGCAGTACTTC

abundance: .
j_gene: TRBJ2-1
v_gene: TRBV9
d_gene: TRBD2
CDR3aa: CASSPRSGLANSYNEQFF
CDR3nt: TGTGCCAGCAGCCCCCGCTCGGGACTAGCCAATTCCTACAATGAGCAGTTCTTC

abundance: many
j_gene: TRBJ2-1
v_gene: TRBV4-3
d_gene: TRBD1
CDR3aa: CASSHAGGSSYNEQFF
CDR3nt: TGCGCCAGCAGCCACGCAGGGGGCAGCTCCTACAATGAGCAGTTCTTC

abundance: few
j_gene: TRBJ2-2
v_gene: TRBV4-3
d_gene: TRBD1
CDR3aa: CASTYLNRGTGELFF
CDR3nt: TGCGCCAGCACCTACCTTAACAGGGGAACCGGGGAGCTGTTTTTT

abundance: few
j_gene: TRBJ2-2
v_gene: TRBV6-2/TRBV6-3
d_gene: TRBD2
CDR3aa: CASSYARTSVNTGELFF
CDR3nt: TGTGCCAGCAGTTACGCGCGGACTAGCGTCAACACCGGGGAGCTGTTTTTT

abundance: many
j_gene: TRBJ1-6
v_gene: TRBV27
d_gene: .
CDR3aa: CASSLFGGANSPLHF
CDR3nt: TGTGCCAGCAGTTTATTCGGGGGGGCCAATTCACCCCTCCACTTT

abundance: few
j_gene: TRBJ1-5
v_gene: TRBV18
d_gene: .
CDR3aa: CASSPAGLIQPQHF
CDR3nt: TGTGCCAGCTCACCGGCAGGGCTGATTCAGCCCCAGCATTTT

abundance: many
j_gene: TRBJ1-6
v_gene: TRBV20-1
d_gene: TRBD1
CDR3aa: CSASAGGRNSPLHF
CDR3nt: TGCAGTGCTAGTGCAGGGGGCCGGAATTCACCCCTCCACTTT

abundance: .
j_gene: TRBJ2-2
v_gene: TRBV5-1
d_gene: TRBD1
CDR3aa: CAGSFDRGTGELFF
CDR3nt: TGCGCCGGCAGCTTCGACAGGGGCACCGGGGAGCTGTTTTTT

abundance: many
j_gene: TRBJ1-1
v_gene: TRBV18
d_gene: TRBD1
CDR3aa: CASSSRWDRVNTEAFF
CDR3nt: TGTGCCAGCTCCTCACGATGGGACAGGGTGAACACTGAAGCTTTCTTT